This entry lists 25 T cell receptor beta chains sequenced from one sample in a study of T cell responses to AZD1222 COVID-19 vaccine. Assay: immunoSEQ multiplex PCR; the TCRdb copy retains only in-frame clones and omits some. The data contain roughly 150,000 clones, around 90% of them singletons. The sequenced sample was peripheral blood, obtained on day 0 of AZD1222 vaccination. The receptors derive from an adult in good health.

This rearrangement joins TRBV6-5 to TRBJ2-7; TRBD1 matches at 8 bases. This CDR3 comprises 15 residues. Germline trimming cut 2 bases from V and 3 bases from J; bases unmatched to any gene: 6. Germline V gene data show CDR1 as MNHEY and CDR2 as SVGAGI. The CDR3 DNA is TGTGCCAGCAGTTACACGACAGGGGTCCTCTACGAGCAGTACTTC. Translation: CASSYTTGVLYEQYF.

The chain joins TRBV9 to TRBJ2-1; D uncertain. V was shortened by 0 bases and J by 3 bases, with 7 bases between the two germline ends. In germline, CDR1 is SGDLS, CDR2 YYNGEE. The CDR3 is 14 amino acids. CDR3 sequence: CASSVEAGYNEQFF. CDR3 DNA sequence: TGTGCCAGCAGCGTAGAAGCTGGCTACAATGAGCAGTTCTTC.

The V call is TRBV18, the J call TRBJ2-7, with 9 bases matching TRBD1. Germline V gives CDR1 KGHSH, CDR2 LQKENI. CDR3 length: 14 residues. Trimming cost V 3 bases and J 2 bases; bases outside gene matches: 2. The CDR3 DNA follows: TGTGCCAGCTCACCCGGGACAGGGCCCTACGAGCAGTACTTC. Its protein product is CASSPGTGPYEQYF.

The rearrangement links TRBV28 to TRBJ1-2; a weak D match, TRBD1 (6 bases). This CDR3 contains 11 residues. The germline CDR1 and CDR2 sequences are MDHEN and SYDVKM. Trimming left V 5 bases short and J 10 bases short, with 11 bases between. The CDR3, as DNA: TGTGCCAGCAGTATACAGGGCTCCTACACCTTC. It translates to CASSIQGSYTF.

The rearrangement links TRBV10-3 to TRBJ1-1; tentatively, D is TRBD1 (6 bases). The CDR3 consists of 14 residues. V lost 10 bases and J 5 bases, leaving 20 bases between the germline ends. Germline V gene sequence: CDR1 ENHRY, CDR2 SYGVKD. DNA for the CDR3: TGTGCCACCAACGGCGACTTAGGGGGAACTGAAGCTTTCTTT. It codes for CATNGDLGGTEAFF.

The V and J genes are TRBV4-1 and TRBJ1-2; maybe TRBD1 (5 bases). Germline values: CDR1 MGHRA, CDR2 YSYEKL. The CDR3 has 15 residues. Between the trimmed V and J ends, which lost 1 base and 6 bases, there was a span of 15 bases. CDR3 DNA: TGCGCCAGCAGCCAAGTCCCGGGGGAACCGAATGGCTACACCTTC. Translation gives CASSQVPGEPNGYTF.

The V and J genes are TRBV19 and TRBJ1-5; D unresolved. CDR1 and CDR2 (germline): LNHDA, SQIVND (reference sequence). This CDR3 is 12 amino acids long. Trimming took off 3 bases at V and 13 bases at J, with 13 bases between the two ends. The CDR3 DNA sequence: TGTGCCAGTAGTATTCTTGGGGTGGCTCAGCATTTT. Protein: CASSILGVAQHF.

This clone was seen once. This chain joins TRBV18 and TRBJ2-3; 8 bases match TRBD1. J was trimmed by 5 bases and V by 4 bases; bases with no gene match: 11. The CDR3 is 16 amino acids. Germline CDR1 reads KGHSH; CDR2 reads LQKENI. The CDR3 coding sequence is TGTGCCAGCTCACAACTGGACAGGGTTGAGAAAGATACGCAGTATTTT. It translates to CASSQLDRVEKDTQYF.

V usage is TRBV7-2 and J usage is TRBJ2-5; possible D gene TRBD2, 6 bases. Germline CDR1 is SGHTA and CDR2 is FQGNSA. The germline V and J ends were trimmed by 5 bases and 3 bases, with 10 bases remaining between them. The CDR3 contains 13 residues. Written as DNA, the CDR3 is TGTGCCAGCAGCCAGACTAGGGAAGAGACCCAGTACTTC. It specifies CASSQTREETQYF.

The chain links TRBV7-2 to TRBJ2-7; D unresolved. Trimming stripped 0 bases from V and 3 bases from J, with 9 bases between. Germline CDR1 SGHTA, CDR2 FQGNSA. The CDR3 is 14 residues long. CDR3 amino acids: CASSLAGYGYEQYF. In DNA form, the CDR3 reads TGTGCCAGCAGCTTAGCCGGGTACGGCTACGAGCAGTACTTC. Supplemented by reference TRBV7-2 and TRBJ2-7, the full variable domain reads GAGVSQSPSNKVTEKGKDVELRCDPISGHTALYWYRQSLGQGLEFLIYFQGNSAPDKSGLPSDRFSAERTGGSVSTLTIQRTQQEDSAVYLCASSLAGYGYEQYFGPGTRLTVT.

This clone was recorded only once. The rearrangement uses TRBV19 and TRBJ1-5; D may be TRBD1 (5 bases). Trimming shortened V by 5 bases and J by 7 bases, and 18 bases separated the two germline ends. This CDR3 is built from 15 residues. CDR1 and CDR2 from the germline V gene are LNHDA and SQIVND (reference sequence). CDR3 in DNA: TGTGCCAGTAGTTGGCGAGGCCTAGAGGGGCAGCCCCAGCATTTT. It encodes CASSWRGLEGQPQHF.

The chain couples TRBV6-5 to TRBJ1-2; perhaps TRBD1 as D (5 bases). This CDR3 comprises 14 residues. Looked up from germline, CDR1 is MNHEY and CDR2 is SVGAGI. Trimming took 4 bases from V and 6 from J, leaving 15 bases between them. The CDR3 bases are TGTGCCAGCAGTTGGGACGGGCAGAGGGATGGCTACACCTTC. Its translation is CASSWDGQRDGYTF.

The chain employs TRBV7-2 and TRBJ1-3, with D possibly TRBD1 on 5 matching bases. Trimming stripped 11 bases from V and 3 bases from J, with 14 bases between. CDR1 SGHTA and CDR2 FQGNSA come from the germline V gene. CDR3 size: 13 residues. The CDR3 nucleotides read TGTGCCTGGGGGTCAAATTTTGGAAACACCATATATTTT. This encodes CAWGSNFGNTIYF.

The chain is built from TRBV19 and TRBJ2-1; 12 positions agree with TRBD2. V dropped 5 bases and J dropped 0; count of bases not matched to a gene: 14. The CDR3 is made up of 20 amino acids. Germline CDR1 LNHDA, CDR2 SQIVND (reference sequence). In DNA form, the CDR3 reads TGTGCCAGTAGTCCAGGACCGGGACTAGCGGGCCCCAGCTCCTACAATGAGCAGTTCTTC. As protein: CASSPGPGLAGPSSYNEQFF.

The rearrangement joins TRBV10-2 to TRBJ2-7; 9 bases agree with TRBD2. Germline V gene data show CDR1 as WSHSY and CDR2 as SAAADI. The CDR3 contains 15 residues. V trimming: 7 bases; J trimming: 3 bases; junction bases outside the gene matches: 10. CDR3 in DNA: TGCGCCAGCACTACCCCGGGACTAGCAAACTACGAGCAGTACTTC. It is translated as CASTTPGLANYEQYF.

The gene calls are TRBV28 and TRBJ1-2; 7 nucleotides align to TRBD1. With V trimmed by 6 bases and J by 4 bases, 11 bases remained unmatched. This CDR3 contains 15 residues. Looked up from germline, CDR1 is MDHEN and CDR2 is SYDVKM. CDR3 DNA sequence: TGTGCCAGCAGGGAGACAGGGACTTCGGTCTATGGCTACACCTTC. Residues: CASRETGTSVYGYTF.

This rearrangement joins TRBV4-1 to TRBJ2-3, with TRBD2 matching over 9 bases. Germline V gives CDR1 MGHRA, CDR2 YSYEKL. V was clipped by 4 bases and J by 2 bases; unmatched bases: 7. The CDR3 has 16 residues. As DNA, the CDR3 is TGCGCCAGCAGCCTTGATGAGGGACTAGCCACAGATACGCAGTATTTT. Translation gives CASSLDEGLATDTQYF.

This chain connects TRBV27 to TRBJ2-7; D is ambiguous. The CDR3 is 13 residues long. V gave up 4 bases and J gave up 4 bases, with 11 bases separating them. Germline V CDR1 and CDR2: MNHEY, SMNVEV (reference sequence). CDR3 DNA: TGTGCCAGCAGTTCCCCGCCCCGGTACGAGCAGTACTTC. Its protein is CASSSPPRYEQYF.

This clone was seen once. J is TRBJ1-2 and V is TRBV11-2; perhaps TRBD1 as D (6 bases). CDR1 is SGHAT, CDR2 FQNNGV, per germline. CDR3 length: 15 residues. V shed 4 bases and J shed 0 bases, with 12 bases lying between them. CDR3 sequence: CASSSQGFPNYGYTF. The CDR3 DNA reads as TGTGCCAGCAGCTCCCAGGGGTTTCCTAACTATGGCTACACCTTC.

The rearrangement joins TRBV30 to TRBJ1-3; D ambiguous. Germline CDR1 reads GTSNPN; CDR2 reads SVGIG (reference sequence). Trimming shortened V by 1 base and J by 4 bases, and 5 bases separated the two germline ends. The CDR3 consists of 12 residues. The CDR3 bases are TGTGCCTGGAGTGAACAGGGAAACACCATATATTTT. Its protein product is CAWSEQGNTIYF.

V usage is TRBV4-2 and J usage is TRBJ1-2; TRBD1 might be the D (5 bases). With 5 bases removed from V and 8 bases from J, the gap between germline ends came to 15 bases. The V gene's germline CDR1 is LGHNA and CDR2 YNFKEQ. The CDR3 runs to 13 residues. The DNA for the CDR3 is TGTGCCAGCAGCACCGGGGGGGTAGGAGGCTACACCTTC. Its translation: CASSTGGVGGYTF.

V is TRBV7-2 and J is TRBJ1-2; D perhaps matches TRBD1 (5 bases). There are 14 residues in the CDR3. Germline V CDR1 and CDR2: SGHTA, FQGNSA. V was cut by 5 bases and J by 4 bases, with 14 bases left in between. CDR3 sequence reads: CASSPQGRAYGYTF. CDR3 in DNA: TGTGCCAGCAGCCCCCAGGGCAGGGCCTATGGCTACACCTTC.

This chain connects TRBV5-4 to TRBJ1-2; D possibly corresponds to TRBD1 (5 bases). V was trimmed by 0 bases and J by 4 bases, leaving 16 bases between them. Germline-derived CDR1 and CDR2 are SGHNT and YYREEE (reference sequence). The CDR3 is 16 amino acids. The CDR3 DNA sequence: TGTGCCAGCAGCTTGGATGGGGCCTCCTTCGGCTATGGCTACACCTTC. This encodes CASSLDGASFGYGYTF.

This chain connects TRBV7-2 to TRBJ2-3, with D uncertain. Germline values: CDR1 SGHTA, CDR2 FQGNSA. V lost 3 bases, J lost 1 base, and 14 bases lay in between. CDR3 length: 16 residues. In DNA form, the CDR3 reads TGTGCCAGCAGCTTCGCTGACTTCTGGGGCACAGATACGCAGTATTTT. Encoded protein: CASSFADFWGTDTQYF.

The rearrangement links TRBV7-2 to TRBJ2-7; D unresolved. The V gene lost 5 bases and the J gene lost 3 bases, with 11 bases spanning the gap. From germline, CDR1 is SGHTA and CDR2 FQGNSA. The CDR3 runs to 13 residues. The CDR3 sequence is CASSHTHNYEQYF. The CDR3 DNA reads TGTGCCAGCAGCCACACCCATAACTACGAGCAGTACTTC.